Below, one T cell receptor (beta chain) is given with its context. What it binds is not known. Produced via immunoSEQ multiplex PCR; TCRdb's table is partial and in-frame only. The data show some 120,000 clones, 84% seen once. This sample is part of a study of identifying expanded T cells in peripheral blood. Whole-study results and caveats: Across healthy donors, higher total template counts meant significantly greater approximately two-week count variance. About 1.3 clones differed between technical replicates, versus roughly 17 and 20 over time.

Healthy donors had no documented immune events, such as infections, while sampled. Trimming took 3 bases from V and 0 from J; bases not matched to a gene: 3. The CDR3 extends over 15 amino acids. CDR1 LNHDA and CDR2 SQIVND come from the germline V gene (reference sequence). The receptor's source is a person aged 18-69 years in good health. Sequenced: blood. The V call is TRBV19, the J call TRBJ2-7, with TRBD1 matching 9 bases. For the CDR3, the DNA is TGTGCCAGTAGTATGGACAGGGGTCTCTCCTACGAGCAGTACTTC. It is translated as CASSMDRGLSYEQYF.